This TCR beta chain was profiled in a study of blood T cell repertoires in COVID-19. Unmatched junction bases numbered 6, after V lost 5 bases and J lost 0 bases. The CDR3 spans 16 residues. CDR1 is LNHDA and CDR2 is SQIVND in the germline V gene (reference sequence). Profiled with immunoSEQ multiplex PCR; TCRdb holds only in-frame clones, not every one. The sample has around 97,000 clones, approximately 80% seen once. What was sequenced was peripheral blood. The V call is TRBV19, the J call TRBJ1-3; 8 bases are shared with TRBD1. The sequence came from a man between 70 and 80 years old with acute or convalescent COVID-19. The CDR3 protein is CASSANRGSSGNTIYF. DNA for the CDR3: TGTGCCAGTAGTGCGAACAGGGGGAGCTCTGGAAACACCATATATTTT.